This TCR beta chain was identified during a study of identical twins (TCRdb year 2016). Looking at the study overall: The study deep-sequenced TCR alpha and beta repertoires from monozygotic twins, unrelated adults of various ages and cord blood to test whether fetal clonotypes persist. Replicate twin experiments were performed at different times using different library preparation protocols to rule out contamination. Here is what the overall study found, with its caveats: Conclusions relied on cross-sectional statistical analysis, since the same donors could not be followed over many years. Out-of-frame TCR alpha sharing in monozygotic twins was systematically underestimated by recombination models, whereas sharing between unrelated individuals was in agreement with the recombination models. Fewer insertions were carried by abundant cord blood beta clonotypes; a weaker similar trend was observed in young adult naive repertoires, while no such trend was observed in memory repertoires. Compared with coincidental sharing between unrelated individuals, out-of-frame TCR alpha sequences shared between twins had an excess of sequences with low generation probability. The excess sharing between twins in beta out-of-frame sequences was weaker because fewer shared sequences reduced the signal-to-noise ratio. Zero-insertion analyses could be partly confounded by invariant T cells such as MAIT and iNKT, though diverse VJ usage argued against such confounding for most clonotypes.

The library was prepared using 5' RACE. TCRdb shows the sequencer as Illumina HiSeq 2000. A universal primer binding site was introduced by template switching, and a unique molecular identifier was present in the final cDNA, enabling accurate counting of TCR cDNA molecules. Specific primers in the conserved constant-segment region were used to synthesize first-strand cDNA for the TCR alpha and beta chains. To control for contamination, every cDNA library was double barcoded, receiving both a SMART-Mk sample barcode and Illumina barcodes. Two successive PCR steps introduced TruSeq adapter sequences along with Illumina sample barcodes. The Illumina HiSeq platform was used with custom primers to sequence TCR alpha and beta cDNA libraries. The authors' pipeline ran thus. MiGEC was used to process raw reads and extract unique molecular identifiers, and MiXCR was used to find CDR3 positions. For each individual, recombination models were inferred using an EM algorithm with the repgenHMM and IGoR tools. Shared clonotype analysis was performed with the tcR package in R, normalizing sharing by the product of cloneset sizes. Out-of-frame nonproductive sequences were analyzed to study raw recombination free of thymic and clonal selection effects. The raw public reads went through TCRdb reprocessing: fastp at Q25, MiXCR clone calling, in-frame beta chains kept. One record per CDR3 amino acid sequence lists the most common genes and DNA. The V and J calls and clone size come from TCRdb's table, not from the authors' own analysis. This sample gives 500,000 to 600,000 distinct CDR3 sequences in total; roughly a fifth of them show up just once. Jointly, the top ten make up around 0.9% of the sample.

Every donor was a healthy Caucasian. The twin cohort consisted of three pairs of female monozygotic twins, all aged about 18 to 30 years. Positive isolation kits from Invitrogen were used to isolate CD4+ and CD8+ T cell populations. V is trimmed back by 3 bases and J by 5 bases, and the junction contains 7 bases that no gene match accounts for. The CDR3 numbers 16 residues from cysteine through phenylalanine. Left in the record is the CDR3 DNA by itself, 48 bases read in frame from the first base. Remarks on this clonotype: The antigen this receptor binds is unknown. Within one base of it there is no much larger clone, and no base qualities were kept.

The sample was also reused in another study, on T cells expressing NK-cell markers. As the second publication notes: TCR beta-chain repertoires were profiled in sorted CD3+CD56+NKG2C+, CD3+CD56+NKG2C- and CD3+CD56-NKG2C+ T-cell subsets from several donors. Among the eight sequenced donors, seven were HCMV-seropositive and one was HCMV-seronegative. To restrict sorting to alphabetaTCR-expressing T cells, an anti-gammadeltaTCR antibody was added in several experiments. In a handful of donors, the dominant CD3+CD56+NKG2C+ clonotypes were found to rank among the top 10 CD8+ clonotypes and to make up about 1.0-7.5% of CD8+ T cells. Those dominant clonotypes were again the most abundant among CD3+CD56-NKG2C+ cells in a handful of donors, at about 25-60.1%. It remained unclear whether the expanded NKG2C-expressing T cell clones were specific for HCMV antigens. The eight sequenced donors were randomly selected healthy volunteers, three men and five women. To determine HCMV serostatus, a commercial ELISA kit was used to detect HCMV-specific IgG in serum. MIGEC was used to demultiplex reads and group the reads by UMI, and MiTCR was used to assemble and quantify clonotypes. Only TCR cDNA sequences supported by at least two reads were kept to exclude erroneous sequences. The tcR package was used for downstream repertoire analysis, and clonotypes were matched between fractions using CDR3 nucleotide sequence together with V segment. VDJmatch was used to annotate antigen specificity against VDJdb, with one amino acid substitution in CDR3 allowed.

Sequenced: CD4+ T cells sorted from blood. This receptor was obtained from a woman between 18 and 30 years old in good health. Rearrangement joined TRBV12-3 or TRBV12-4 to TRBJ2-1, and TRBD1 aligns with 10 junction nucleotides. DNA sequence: TGTGCCAGCAGTTTCCGGCCGGGACAGGGGAACAATGAGCAGTTCTTC. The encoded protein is CASSFRPGQGNNEQFF.